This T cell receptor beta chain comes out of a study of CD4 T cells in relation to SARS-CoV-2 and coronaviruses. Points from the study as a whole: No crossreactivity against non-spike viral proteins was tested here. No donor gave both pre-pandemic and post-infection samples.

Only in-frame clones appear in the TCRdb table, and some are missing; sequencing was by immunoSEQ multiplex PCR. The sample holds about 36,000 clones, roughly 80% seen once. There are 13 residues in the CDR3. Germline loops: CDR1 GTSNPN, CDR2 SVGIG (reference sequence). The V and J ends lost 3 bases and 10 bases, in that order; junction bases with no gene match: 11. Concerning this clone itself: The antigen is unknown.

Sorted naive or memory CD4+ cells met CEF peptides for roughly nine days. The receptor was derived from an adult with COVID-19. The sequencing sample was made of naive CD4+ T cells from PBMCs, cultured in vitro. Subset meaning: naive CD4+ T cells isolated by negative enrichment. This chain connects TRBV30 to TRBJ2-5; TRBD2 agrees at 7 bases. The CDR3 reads CAWRAQGSGGQYF. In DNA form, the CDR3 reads TGTGCCTGGAGGGCTCAGGGCTCGGGGGGCCAGTACTTC.